The 10 T cell receptor beta chains listed next were all sequenced from one sample in a study of a mutant IDH1 vaccine in newly diagnosed glioma. Sequencing was performed with immunoSEQ multiplex PCR; in TCRdb, only in-frame clones are kept and a portion is missing. The sample shows under 65,000 clones, around 80% of them seen only once. The time point is: baseline, week 1 (first vaccination visit). The treatment is: pre-vaccination baseline after standard-of-care therapy. Sequenced material: PBMCs, taken from a glioma patient treated with radiotherapy, temozolomide or both. These receptors came from a middle-aged woman with glioma.

V usage is TRBV15 and J usage is TRBJ1-1; D may be TRBD1 (6 bases). CDR1 and CDR2 from the germline V gene are LNHNV and YYDKDF (reference sequence). V dropped 9 bases and J dropped 2 bases, with 13 bases sitting between them. The CDR3 is 13 residues long. CDR3 amino acids: CATQGGPNTEAFF. The CDR3, as DNA: TGTGCCACACAGGGCGGGCCAAACACTGAAGCTTTCTTT.

The chain joins TRBV10-1 to TRBJ1-5; D gene ambiguous. The CDR3 consists of 11 residues. Germline V gives CDR1 WNHNN, CDR2 SYGVQD (reference sequence). V was shortened by 9 bases and J by 8 bases, with 11 bases between the two germline ends. The CDR3 DNA reads as TGCGCCAGTCTGGGTCCGGAGCCCCAGCATTTT. Translating gives CASLGPEPQHF.

V gene TRBV12-5 combines with J gene TRBJ1-2, with no clear D. V was cut by 7 bases and J by 0 bases, with 9 bases left in between. The CDR3 is made up of 13 amino acids. CDR1 is LGHNT and CDR2 is FRNRAP in the germline V gene. The CDR3 spells CASVSDSNYGYTF. The CDR3 bases are TGTGCTAGTGTGAGCGATTCTAACTATGGCTACACCTTC.

The chain carries TRBV19 and TRBJ1-4; 8 nucleotides match TRBD1. The CDR3 contains 15 residues. The J segment lost 6 bases and the V segment lost 6 bases, leaving 9 bases of the junction unmatched. Germline-derived CDR1 and CDR2 are LNHDA and SQIVND (reference sequence). CDR3 DNA sequence: TGTGCCAGTAGGGACAGGGCCCTTAAACATGAAAAACTGTTTTTT. Its protein is CASRDRALKHEKLFF. Full variable domain (outside the CDR3, taken from reference TRBV19 and TRBJ1-4): DGGITQSPKYLFRKEGQNVTLSCEQNLNHDAMYWYRQDPGQGLRLIYYSQIVNDFQKGDIAEGYSVSREKKESFPLTVTSAQKNPTAFYLCASRDRALKHEKLFFGSGTQLSVL.

The chain joins TRBV30 to TRBJ2-5; D is uncertain. CDR1 is GTSNPN, CDR2 SVGIG, per germline (reference sequence). V dropped 5 bases and J dropped 5 bases, with 9 bases sitting between them. The CDR3 is 11 amino acids. The CDR3 loop reads CAWSAGETQYF. The CDR3 nucleotides read TGTGCCTGGTCTGCCGGCGAGACCCAGTACTTC.

This clone was observed once. The chain uses TRBV30 and TRBJ2-1; TRBD2 matches 7 bases. Germline values: CDR1 GTSNPN, CDR2 SVGIG (reference sequence). The CDR3 spans 12 residues. Trimming took 7 bases from V and 10 from J; bases not matched to a gene: 10. CDR3 DNA sequence: TGTGCCTACTCACGCGGGGAGGGGGAGCAGTTCTTC. Translating it yields CAYSRGEGEQFF.

The rearrangement links TRBV6-6 to TRBJ2-5; D is possibly TRBD1 (6 bases). The V gene lost 0 bases and the J gene lost 7 bases, with 6 bases spanning the gap. Germline V gene data show CDR1 as MNHNY and CDR2 as SVGAGI (reference sequence). The CDR3 extends over 12 amino acids. The CDR3 bases are TGTGCCAGCAGTTACTCAGGGGGGACCCAGTACTTC. This codes for CASSYSGGTQYF.

The chain employs TRBV7-2 and TRBJ1-1; TRBD1 matches 10 bases. The CDR3 contains 17 residues. The germline V gene encodes CDR1 SGHTA and CDR2 FQGNSA. The V segment lost 1 base and the J segment 6 bases; nucleotides outside the gene matches: 11. The CDR3 loop is CASSLGPLLTGGPEAFF. The CDR3 DNA sequence: TGTGCCAGCAGCTTAGGGCCGCTCTTGACAGGGGGCCCTGAAGCTTTCTTT.

The J gene is TRBJ2-7, the V gene TRBV7-2, with 7 bases that match TRBD1. Trimming removed 4 bases from V and 2 bases from J; junction bases left unmatched: 8. Germline V gene sequence: CDR1 SGHTA, CDR2 FQGNSA. The CDR3 loop spans 15 amino acids. The CDR3 loop reads CASSSSGTETYEQYF. In DNA, the CDR3 is TGTGCCAGCAGCTCTTCCGGGACAGAGACCTACGAGCAGTACTTC.

The V and J genes are TRBV7-2 and TRBJ2-1, with D unclear. With 6 bases removed from V and 0 bases from J, the gap between germline ends came to 15 bases. The CDR3 extends over 16 amino acids. Germline V gene sequence: CDR1 SGHTA, CDR2 FQGNSA. The CDR3 region is CASSDRRGLSYNEQFF. As DNA, the CDR3 is TGTGCCAGCAGTGATCGACGCGGCCTCTCCTACAATGAGCAGTTCTTC.